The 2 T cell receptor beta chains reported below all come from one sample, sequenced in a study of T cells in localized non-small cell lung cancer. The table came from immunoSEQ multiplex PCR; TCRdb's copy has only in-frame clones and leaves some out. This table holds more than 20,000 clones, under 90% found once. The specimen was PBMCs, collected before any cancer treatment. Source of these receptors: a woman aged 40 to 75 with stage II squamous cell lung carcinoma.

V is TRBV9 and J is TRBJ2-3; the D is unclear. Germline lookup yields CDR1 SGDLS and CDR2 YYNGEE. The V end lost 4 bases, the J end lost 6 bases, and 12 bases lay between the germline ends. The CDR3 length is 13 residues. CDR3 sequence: CASSSMVADTQYF. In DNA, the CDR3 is TGTGCCAGCAGCTCAATGGTGGCGGATACGCAGTATTTT.

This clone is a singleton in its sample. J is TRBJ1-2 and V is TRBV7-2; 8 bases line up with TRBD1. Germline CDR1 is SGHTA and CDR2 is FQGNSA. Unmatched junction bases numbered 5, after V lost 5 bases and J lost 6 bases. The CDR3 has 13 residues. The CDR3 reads CASSLNRGDGYTF. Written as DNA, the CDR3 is TGTGCCAGCAGCCTCAACAGGGGGGATGGCTACACCTTC.